Listed below are T cell receptor beta chains from one sample, sequenced in a study of blood T cell repertoires in COVID-19. Assay used: immunoSEQ multiplex PCR; TCRdb lists only in-frame clones, some missing. The data contain approximately 90,000 clones, around 79% of them seen just once; the ten biggest clones take up roughly 22%. The sequenced sample was peripheral blood. The receptors stem from a human donor in a cohort sampled during active COVID-19. Each CDR3 is given with its conserved first and last residue. The D gene is left open where the match is weak. The listing skips clone size in some rows; elsewhere it reads once, few, many or a size class.

V	D	J	size	CDR3	DNA
TRBV5-6	-	TRBJ2-3	-	CASSLGGFSTDTQYF	TGTGCCAGCAGCTTGGGAGGGTTCTCCACAGATACGCAGTATTTT
TRBV11-2	TRBD2	TRBJ2-7	-	CASSLSGGRLVYEQYF	TGTGCCAGCAGCTTGTCTGGCGGGAGACTAGTCTACGAGCAGTACTTC
TRBV7-2	TRBD1	TRBJ1-2	-	CASSAGQFYGYTF	TGTGCCAGCAGCGCGGGACAGTTCTATGGCTACACCTTC
TRBV5-6	TRBD2	TRBJ2-7	-	CASSLALTSGRAYEQYF	TGTGCCAGCAGCTTGGCCCTTACCAGCGGGAGGGCCTACGAGCAGTACTTC
TRBV3-1/TRBV3-2	-	TRBJ1-2	-	CASSPGHLYGYTF	TGTGCCAGCAGCCCAGGACACCTCTATGGCTACACCTTC
TRBV6-4	TRBD2	TRBJ2-2	-	CASSVVAGNTGELFF	TGTGCCAGCAGTGTAGTAGCGGGAAACACCGGGGAGCTGTTTTTT
TRBV7-9	-	TRBJ2-7	-	CASSLAWGDPYEQYF	TGTGCCAGCAGCTTAGCGTGGGGGGACCCCTACGAGCAGTACTTC
TRBV6-5	-	TRBJ1-2	once	CASSQDRFPYGYTF	TGTGCCAGCAGCCAAGACAGGTTCCCGTATGGCTACACCTTC
TRBV28	-	TRBJ1-2	-	CASSSTGMSNYGYTF	TGTGCCAGCAGTTCCACAGGGATGTCTAACTATGGCTACACCTTC
TRBV2	-	TRBJ1-2	few	CASSLDMNYGYTF	TGTGCCAGCAGTCTGGACATGAACTATGGCTACACCTTC
TRBV2	TRBD2	TRBJ2-7	few	CASSEMASGAYEQYF	TGTGCCAGCAGTGAAATGGCTAGCGGGGCTTACGAGCAGTACTTC
TRBV11-3	TRBD2	TRBJ2-1	-	CASSFGLAGGDEQFF	TGTGCCAGCAGCTTCGGACTAGCGGGAGGTGATGAGCAGTTCTTC
TRBV7-8	-	TRBJ1-1	-	CASSIQGSTEAFF	TGTGCCAGCAGCATCCAGGGTTCCACTGAAGCTTTCTTT
TRBV6-4	-	TRBJ1-6	-	CASRHTGTNNSPLHF	TGTGCCAGCAGACATACCGGGACAAATAATTCACCCCTCCACTTT
TRBV5-1	TRBD1	TRBJ1-2	-	CASSSGTGFYGYTF	TGCGCCAGCAGTTCCGGGACAGGGTTTTATGGCTACACCTTC
TRBV18	TRBD2	TRBJ2-7	few	CASSPPTSGSYEQYF	TGTGCCAGCTCACCACCAACTAGCGGCTCCTACGAGCAGTACTTC
TRBV19	-	TRBJ1-1	-	CASSGKGHSNTEAFF	TGTGCCAGTAGCGGGAAGGGACACTCGAACACTGAAGCTTTCTTT
TRBV5-1	-	TRBJ2-1	few	CASSPTRTGNEQFF	TGCGCCAGCAGCCCTACCCGGACGGGGAATGAGCAGTTCTTC
TRBV18	TRBD1	TRBJ1-2	-	CASSPDGTGNLF	TGTGCCAGCTCACCAGACGGGACAGGGAACCTCTTC
TRBV4-2	TRBD2	TRBJ2-7	-	CASSQDADSRAGGSYEQYF	TGTGCCAGCAGCCAAGATGCTGACTCCCGGGCGGGGGGGTCCTACGAGCAGTACTTC
TRBV5-1	TRBD1	TRBJ1-2	once	CASSLAGTGTHGYTF	TGCGCCAGCAGCTTGGCCGGGACAGGCACGCATGGCTACACCTTC
TRBV7-9	TRBD2	TRBJ2-1	-	CASSSPGLAGGSSYNEQFF	TGTGCCAGCAGCTCACCGGGACTAGCGGGAGGGAGCTCCTACAATGAGCAGTTCTTC
TRBV7-2	-	TRBJ1-3	few	CASSLDRSGNTIYF	TGTGCCAGCAGCTTAGACAGGTCTGGAAACACCATATATTTT